A selection of T cell receptor beta chains follows, all from one sample in a study of shared clonotypes between healthy human individuals. The data were produced by immunoSEQ multiplex PCR, yet TCRdb's version contains in-frame clones alone and is incomplete. This sample yields some 2.1 million clones, of which around 95% are seen a single time; 0.13% belongs to the top ten. The sample was naive CD4+ T cells sorted from blood. Receptors originate from a man aged 18 to 30 in good health. Both conserved end residues are part of each CDR3. The order of the fields is V gene, D gene, J gene, clone size, CDR3 protein, CDR3 DNA. A D gene is named only where the DNA matches it firmly. Not all rows give a size; the values are once, few, many and, for expanded clones, a class.

>TRBV30|NA|TRBJ1-1|NA
CAWGRVNTEAFF
TGTGCCTGGGGCAGGGTGAACACTGAAGCTTTCTTT
>TRBV5-4|TRBD2|TRBJ2-3|NA
CASRRNAGAGGLDTQYF
TGTGCCAGCAGACGAAATGCTGGGGCGGGGGGGCTGGATACGCAGTATTTT
>TRBV18|NA|TRBJ1-4|once
CASSPGAQNEKLFF
TGTGCCAGCTCACCAGGAGCACAGAATGAAAAACTGTTTTTT
>TRBV7-2|NA|TRBJ2-5|NA
CASSLAGETQYF
TGTGCCAGCAGCTTAGCCGGGGAGACCCAGTACTTC
>TRBV30|NA|TRBJ2-5|NA
CAWSPGVETQYF
TGTGCCTGGAGCCCGGGGGTCGAGACCCAGTACTTC
>TRBV7-9|NA|TRBJ2-5|NA
CASGQTAGNQETQYF
TGTGCCAGCGGACAGACCGCGGGGAACCAAGAGACCCAGTACTTC
>TRBV10-3|NA|TRBJ1-2|few
CAISESGTYGYTF
TGTGCCATCAGTGAGTCGGGGACCTATGGCTACACCTTC
>TRBV7-9|TRBD1|TRBJ2-7|NA
CASSSPGQGVGEQYF
TGTGCCAGCAGCTCCCCGGGACAGGGGGTAGGGGAGCAGTACTTC
>TRBV9|NA|TRBJ2-3|NA
CASSVQGGTDTQYF
TGTGCCAGCAGCGTACAAGGAGGCACAGATACGCAGTATTTT
>TRBV4-1|TRBD2|TRBJ2-5|NA
CASSQEIGTSGFQETQYF
TGCGCCAGCAGCCAAGAAATAGGGACTAGCGGGTTCCAAGAGACCCAGTACTTC
>TRBV6-1|NA|TRBJ1-5|NA
CASTADPGSNQPQHF
TGTGCCAGCACTGCAGACCCGGGGAGCAATCAGCCCCAGCATTTT
>TRBV7-9|NA|TRBJ2-7|NA
CASSLALGRFYEQYF
TGTGCCAGCAGCTTAGCTCTAGGAAGGTTCTACGAGCAGTACTTC
>TRBV4-3|NA|TRBJ1-4|NA
CASSLSGRSFATNEKLFF
TGCGCCAGCAGCCTATCGGGACGGTCGTTTGCAACTAATGAAAAACTGTTTTTT
>TRBV6-9|TRBD1|TRBJ1-2|NA
CASSHIRVGTDYGYTF
TGTGCCAGCAGTCATATCAGAGTTGGGACAGACTATGGCTACACCTTC
>TRBV5-4|TRBD1|TRBJ1-6|NA
CASSPGQGAPPNSPLHF
TGTGCCAGCAGCCCGGGACAGGGGGCCCCGCCTAATTCACCCCTCCACTTT
>TRBV7-2|NA|TRBJ2-7|NA
CASSLAGSSYEQYF
TGTGCCAGCAGCTTAGCAGGGTCCTCCTACGAGCAGTACTTC
>TRBV7-2|NA|TRBJ2-3|NA
CASSFPVGAQYF
TGTGCCAGCAGCTTTCCCGTGGGCGCGCAGTATTTT
>TRBV2|TRBD1|TRBJ2-3|NA
CASSYTGGVDTQYF
TGTGCCAGCAGTTATACAGGGGGCGTAGATACGCAGTATTTT
>TRBV30|NA|TRBJ2-3|NA
CAWTGIKTDTQYF
TGTGCCTGGACGGGGATTAAGACAGATACGCAGTATTTT
>TRBV7-8|NA|TRBJ2-7|NA
CASSPRGGYSYEQYF
TGTGCCAGCAGCCCCCGCGGGGGCTACTCCTACGAGCAGTACTTC
>TRBV29-1|NA|TRBJ2-3|NA
CSAEIGTGGSTDTQYF
TGCAGCGCCGAAATCGGGACCGGGGGTAGCACAGATACGCAGTATTTT
>TRBV11-1|NA|TRBJ2-7|NA
CASSLEGGEQYF
TGTGCCAGCAGCTTAGAGGGAGGAGAGCAGTACTTC
>TRBV2|NA|TRBJ2-1|NA
CASSESQGYIYEQFF
TGTGCCAGCAGTGAAAGTCAGGGGTATATTTATGAGCAGTTCTTC
>TRBV29-1|TRBD2|TRBJ2-5|NA
CSVDVSGKQETQYF
TGCAGCGTTGACGTTAGCGGGAAACAAGAGACCCAGTACTTC
>TRBV2|NA|TRBJ1-4|once
CASSDLVKKLFF
TGTGCCAGCAGTGATCTCGTGAAAAAACTGTTTTTT
>TRBV18|NA|TRBJ1-1|NA
CASSQTLNTEAFF
TGTGCCAGCTCACAGACGTTGAACACTGAAGCTTTCTTT
>TRBV4-2|NA|TRBJ2-1|NA
CASSQLAIVSYNEQFF
TGTGCCAGCAGCCAACTAGCAATTGTCTCCTACAATGAGCAGTTCTTC
>TRBV19|NA|TRBJ2-1|NA
CASSIDVGPYNEQFF
TGTGCCAGTAGTATAGATGTGGGACCTTACAATGAGCAGTTCTTC